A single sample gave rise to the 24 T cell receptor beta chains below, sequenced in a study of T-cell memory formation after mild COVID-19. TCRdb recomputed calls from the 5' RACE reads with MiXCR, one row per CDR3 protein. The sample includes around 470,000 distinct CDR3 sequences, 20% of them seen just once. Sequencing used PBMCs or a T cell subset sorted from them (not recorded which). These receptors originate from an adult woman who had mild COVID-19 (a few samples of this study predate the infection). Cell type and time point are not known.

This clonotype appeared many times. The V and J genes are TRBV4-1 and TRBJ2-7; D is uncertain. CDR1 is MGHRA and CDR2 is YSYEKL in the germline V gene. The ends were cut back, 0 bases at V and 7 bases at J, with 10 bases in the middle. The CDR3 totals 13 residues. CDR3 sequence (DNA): TGCGCCAGCAGCCAAGATCATACGACGGAGCAGTACTTC. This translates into CASSQDHTTEQYF.

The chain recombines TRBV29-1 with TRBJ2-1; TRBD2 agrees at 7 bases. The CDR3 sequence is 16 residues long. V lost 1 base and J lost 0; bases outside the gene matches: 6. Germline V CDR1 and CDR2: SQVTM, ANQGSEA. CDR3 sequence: CSVEADGGSSYNEQFF. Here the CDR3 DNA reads TGCAGCGTTGAAGCGGACGGGGGGAGCTCCTACAATGAGCAGTTCTTC.

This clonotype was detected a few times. The CDR3 DNA is TGTGCCAGCAGCTTACTGTCTAGCGAGCGGACAGATACGCAGTATTTT. Protein product: CASSLLSSERTDTQYF. The V call is TRBV7-3, the J call TRBJ2-3; D may be TRBD2 (6 bases). V lost 2 bases and J 3 bases, leaving 15 bases between the germline ends. This CDR3 has 16 residues. Per germline, CDR1 SGHTA and CDR2 FQGTGA.

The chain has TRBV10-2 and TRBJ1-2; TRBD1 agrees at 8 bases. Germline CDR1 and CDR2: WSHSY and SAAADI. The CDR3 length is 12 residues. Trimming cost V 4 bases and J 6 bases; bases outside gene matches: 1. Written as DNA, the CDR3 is TGCGCCAGCAGTGGACAGGGGAATGGCTACACCTTC. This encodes CASSGQGNGYTF.

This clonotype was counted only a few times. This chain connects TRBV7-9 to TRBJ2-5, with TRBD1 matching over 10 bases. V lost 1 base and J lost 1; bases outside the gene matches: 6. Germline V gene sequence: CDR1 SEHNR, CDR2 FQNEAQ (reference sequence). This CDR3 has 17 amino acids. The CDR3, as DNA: TGTGCCAGCAGCTTAGGCCCGACAGGGGGCCCCCAAGAGACCCAGTACTTC. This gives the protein CASSLGPTGGPQETQYF.

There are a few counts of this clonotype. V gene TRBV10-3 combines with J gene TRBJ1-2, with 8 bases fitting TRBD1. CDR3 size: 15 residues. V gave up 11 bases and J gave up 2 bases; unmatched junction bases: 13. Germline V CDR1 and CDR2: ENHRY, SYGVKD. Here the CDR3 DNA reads TGTGCCGTCTCAGGTCGACAGGGGTTAAACTATGGCTACACCTTC. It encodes CAVSGRQGLNYGYTF.

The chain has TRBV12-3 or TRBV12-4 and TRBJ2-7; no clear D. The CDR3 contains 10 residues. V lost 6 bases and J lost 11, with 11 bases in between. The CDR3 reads CASSPAWEYF. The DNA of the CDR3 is TGTGCCAGCAGCCCGGCGTGGGAGTACTTC.

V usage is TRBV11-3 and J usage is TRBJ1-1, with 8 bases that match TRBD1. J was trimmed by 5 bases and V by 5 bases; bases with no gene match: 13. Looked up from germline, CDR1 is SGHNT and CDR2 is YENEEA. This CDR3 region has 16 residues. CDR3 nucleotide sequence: TGTGCCAGCAGCCCACATTCCGGGACAGGAGGGACTGAAGCTTTCTTT. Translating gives CASSPHSGTGGTEAFF.

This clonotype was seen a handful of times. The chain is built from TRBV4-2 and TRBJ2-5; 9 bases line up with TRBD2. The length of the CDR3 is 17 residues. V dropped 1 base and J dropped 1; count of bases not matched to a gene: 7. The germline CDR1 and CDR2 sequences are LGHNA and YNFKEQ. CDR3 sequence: CASSQVGSGGPQETQYF. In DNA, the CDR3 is TGTGCCAGCAGCCAAGTTGGTAGCGGGGGACCCCAAGAGACCCAGTACTTC.

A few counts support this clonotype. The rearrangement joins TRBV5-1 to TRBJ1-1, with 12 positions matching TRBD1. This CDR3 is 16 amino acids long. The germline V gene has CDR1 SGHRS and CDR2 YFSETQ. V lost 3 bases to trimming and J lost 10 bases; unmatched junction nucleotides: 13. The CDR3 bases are TGCGCCAGCAGCTCCGCCCATCCGGGACAGGGGGCCATAGCTTTCTTT. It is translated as CASSSAHPGQGAIAFF.

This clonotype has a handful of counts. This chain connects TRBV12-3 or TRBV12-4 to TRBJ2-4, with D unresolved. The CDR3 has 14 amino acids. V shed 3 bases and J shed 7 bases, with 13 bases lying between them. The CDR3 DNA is TGTGCCAGCAGTTTGTGGGCCCCCGAGAACATTCAGTACTTC. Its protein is CASSLWAPENIQYF.

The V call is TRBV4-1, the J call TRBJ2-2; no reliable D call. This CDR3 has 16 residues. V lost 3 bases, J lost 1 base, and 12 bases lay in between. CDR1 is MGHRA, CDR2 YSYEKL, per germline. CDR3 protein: CASSQLKGVNTGELFF. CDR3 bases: TGCGCCAGCAGCCAGTTAAAGGGTGTGAACACCGGGGAGCTGTTTTTT.

Written as DNA, the CDR3 is TGCAGTGCTAGAGACCAGGGTAGCTACTCCTACGAGCAGTACTTC. Translation: CSARDQGSYSYEQYF. The gene calls are TRBV20-1 and TRBJ2-7; TRBD1 is a possible D gene (5 bases). V was cut by 0 bases and J by 0 bases, with 12 bases left in between. The CDR3 sequence is 15 residues long. Germline CDR1 DFQATT, CDR2 SNEGSKA (reference sequence).

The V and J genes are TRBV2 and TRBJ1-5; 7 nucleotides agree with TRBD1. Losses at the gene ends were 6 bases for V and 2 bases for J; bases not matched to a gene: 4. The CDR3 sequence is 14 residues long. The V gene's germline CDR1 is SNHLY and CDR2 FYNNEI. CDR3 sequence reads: CASRDRAGNQPQHF. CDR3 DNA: TGTGCCAGCAGAGACAGGGCGGGCAATCAGCCCCAGCATTTT.

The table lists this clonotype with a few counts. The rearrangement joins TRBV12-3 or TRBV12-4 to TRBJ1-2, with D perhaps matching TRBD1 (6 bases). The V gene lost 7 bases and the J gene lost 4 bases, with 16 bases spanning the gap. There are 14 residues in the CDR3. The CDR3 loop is CASKGGPKVYGYTF. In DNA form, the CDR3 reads TGTGCCAGCAAGGGGGGCCCTAAGGTCTATGGCTACACCTTC.

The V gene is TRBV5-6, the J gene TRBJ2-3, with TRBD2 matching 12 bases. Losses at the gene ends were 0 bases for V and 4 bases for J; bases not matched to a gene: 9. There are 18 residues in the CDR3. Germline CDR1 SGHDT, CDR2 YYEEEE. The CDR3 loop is CASSLARLAGGRADTQYF. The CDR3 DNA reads TGTGCCAGCAGCTTGGCTCGCCTAGCGGGGGGGCGCGCAGATACGCAGTATTTT.

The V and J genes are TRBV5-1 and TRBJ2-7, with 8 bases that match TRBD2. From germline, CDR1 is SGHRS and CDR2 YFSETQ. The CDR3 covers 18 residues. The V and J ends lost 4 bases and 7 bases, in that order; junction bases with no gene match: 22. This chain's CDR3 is CASSVGLAGRPREREQYF. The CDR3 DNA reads TGCGCCAGCAGCGTAGGACTAGCCGGGCGGCCCAGGGAGAGGGAGCAGTACTTC. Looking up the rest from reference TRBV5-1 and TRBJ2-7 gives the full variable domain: KAGVTQTPRYLIKTRGQQVTLSCSPISGHRSVSWYQQTPGQGLQFLFEYFSETQRNKGNFPGRFSGRQFSNSRSEMNVSTLELGDSALYLCASSVGLAGRPREREQYFGPGTRLTVT.

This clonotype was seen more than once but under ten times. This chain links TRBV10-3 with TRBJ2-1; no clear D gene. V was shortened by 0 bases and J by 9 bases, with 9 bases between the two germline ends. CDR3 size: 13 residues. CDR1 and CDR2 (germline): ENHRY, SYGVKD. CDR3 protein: CAISESIVGEQFF. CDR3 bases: TGTGCCATCAGTGAGTCAATAGTGGGTGAGCAGTTCTTC.

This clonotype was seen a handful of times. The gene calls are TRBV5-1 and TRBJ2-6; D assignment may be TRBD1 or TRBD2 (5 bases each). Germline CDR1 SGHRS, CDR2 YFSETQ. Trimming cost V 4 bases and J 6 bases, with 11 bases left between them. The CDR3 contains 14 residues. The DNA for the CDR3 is TGCGCCAGCAGCCTGGGACCCATGGCCAACGTCCTGACTTTC. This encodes CASSLGPMANVLTF.

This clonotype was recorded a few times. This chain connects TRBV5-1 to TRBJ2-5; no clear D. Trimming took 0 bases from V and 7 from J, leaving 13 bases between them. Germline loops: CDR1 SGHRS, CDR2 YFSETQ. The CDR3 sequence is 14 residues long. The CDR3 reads CASSLEDGRWTQYF. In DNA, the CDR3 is TGCGCCAGCAGCTTGGAGGACGGACGTTGGACCCAGTACTTC.

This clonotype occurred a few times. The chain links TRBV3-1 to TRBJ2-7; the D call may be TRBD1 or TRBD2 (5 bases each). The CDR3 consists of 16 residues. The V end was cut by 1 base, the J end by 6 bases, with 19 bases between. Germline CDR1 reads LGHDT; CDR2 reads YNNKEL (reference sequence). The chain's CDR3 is CASSQVMQGPISEQYF. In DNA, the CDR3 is TGTGCCAGCAGCCAAGTTATGCAGGGACCCATTAGCGAGCAGTACTTC.

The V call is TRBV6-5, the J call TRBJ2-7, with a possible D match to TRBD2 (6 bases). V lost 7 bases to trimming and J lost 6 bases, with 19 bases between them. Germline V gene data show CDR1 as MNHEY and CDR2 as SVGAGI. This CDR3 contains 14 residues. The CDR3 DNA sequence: TGTGCCAGCACCAACTTCGGGGGAAAAGGCGAGCAGTACTTC. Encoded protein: CASTNFGGKGEQYF.

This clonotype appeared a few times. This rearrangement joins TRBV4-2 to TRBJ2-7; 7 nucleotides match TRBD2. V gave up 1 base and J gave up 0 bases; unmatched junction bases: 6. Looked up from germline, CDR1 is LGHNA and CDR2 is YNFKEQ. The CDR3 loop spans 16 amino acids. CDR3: CASSQGASGYSYEQYF. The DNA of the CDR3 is TGTGCCAGCAGCCAAGGGGCTAGCGGTTACTCCTACGAGCAGTACTTC.

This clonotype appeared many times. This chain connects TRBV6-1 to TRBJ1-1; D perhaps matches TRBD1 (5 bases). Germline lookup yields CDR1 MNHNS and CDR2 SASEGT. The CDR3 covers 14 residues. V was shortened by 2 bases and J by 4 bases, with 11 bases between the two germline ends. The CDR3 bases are TGTGCCAGCAGTGAACAGGGAAGCAGCACTGAAGCTTTCTTT. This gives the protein CASSEQGSSTEAFF.